This T cell receptor (beta chain) was profiled in a study of blood T cell repertoires in COVID-19. The CDR3 contains 13 residues. V lost 6 bases and J lost 4, with 10 bases in between. The germline V gene has CDR1 SNHLY and CDR2 FYNNEI. TCRdb's table, derived via immunoSEQ multiplex PCR, lists solely in-frame clones and lacks some. The sample has 200,000 or so clones, about 82% seen once. The TCR comes from a young woman with acute or convalescent COVID-19. V gene TRBV2 combines with J gene TRBJ1-5; D may be TRBD1 (6 bases). The specimen was peripheral blood. The CDR3 DNA is TGTGCCAGCAGGGGGGCTACAAATCAGCCCCAGCATTTT. Translation gives CASRGATNQPQHF. Supplemented by reference TRBV2 and TRBJ1-5, the full variable domain reads EPEVTQTPSHQVTQMGQEVILRCVPISNHLYFYWYRQILGQKVEFLVSFYNNEISEKSEIFDDQFSVERPDGSNFTLKIRSTKLEDSAMYFCASRGATNQPQHFGDGTRLSIL.